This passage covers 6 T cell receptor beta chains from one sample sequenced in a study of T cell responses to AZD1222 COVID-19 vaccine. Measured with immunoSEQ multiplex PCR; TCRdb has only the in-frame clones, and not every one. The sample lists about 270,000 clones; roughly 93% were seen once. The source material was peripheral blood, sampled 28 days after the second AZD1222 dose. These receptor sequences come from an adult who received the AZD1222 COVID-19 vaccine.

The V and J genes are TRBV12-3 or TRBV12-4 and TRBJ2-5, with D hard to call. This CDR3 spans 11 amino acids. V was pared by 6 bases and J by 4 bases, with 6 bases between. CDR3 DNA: TGTGCCAGCAGATTGGGAGAGACCCAGTACTTC. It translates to CASRLGETQYF.

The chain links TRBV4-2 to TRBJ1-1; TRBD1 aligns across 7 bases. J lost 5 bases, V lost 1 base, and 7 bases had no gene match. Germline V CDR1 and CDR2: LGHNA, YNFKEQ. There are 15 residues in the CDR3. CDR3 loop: CASSQGSPQGTEAFF. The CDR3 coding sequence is TGTGCCAGCAGCCAAGGGTCACCACAGGGGACTGAAGCTTTCTTT.

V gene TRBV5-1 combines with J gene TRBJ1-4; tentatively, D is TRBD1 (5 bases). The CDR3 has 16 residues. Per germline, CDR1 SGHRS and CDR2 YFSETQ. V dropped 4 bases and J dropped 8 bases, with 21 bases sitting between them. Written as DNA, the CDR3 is TGCGCCAGCAGCGGGGGACGGACCCCGAGACGGGAAAAACTGTTTTTT. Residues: CASSGGRTPRREKLFF.

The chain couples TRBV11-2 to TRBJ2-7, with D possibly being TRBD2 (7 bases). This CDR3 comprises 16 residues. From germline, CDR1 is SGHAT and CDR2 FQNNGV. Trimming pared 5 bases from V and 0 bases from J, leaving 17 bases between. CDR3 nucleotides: TGTGCCAGCAGCCCAACGGGGGGCAGCCGCTCCTACGAGCAGTACTTC. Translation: CASSPTGGSRSYEQYF.

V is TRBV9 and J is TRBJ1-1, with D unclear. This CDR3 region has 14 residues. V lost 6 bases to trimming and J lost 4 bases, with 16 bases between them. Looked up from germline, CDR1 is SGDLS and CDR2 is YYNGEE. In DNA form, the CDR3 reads TGTGCCAGCAACCCCCTAAACGTGGGCACTGAAGCTTTCTTT. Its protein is CASNPLNVGTEAFF.

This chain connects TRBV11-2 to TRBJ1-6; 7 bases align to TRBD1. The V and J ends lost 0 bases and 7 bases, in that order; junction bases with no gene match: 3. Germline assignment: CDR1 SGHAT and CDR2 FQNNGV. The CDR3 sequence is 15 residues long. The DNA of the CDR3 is TGTGCCAGCAGCTTAGACCCAGGGGGGAATTCACCCCTCCACTTT. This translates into CASSLDPGGNSPLHF.